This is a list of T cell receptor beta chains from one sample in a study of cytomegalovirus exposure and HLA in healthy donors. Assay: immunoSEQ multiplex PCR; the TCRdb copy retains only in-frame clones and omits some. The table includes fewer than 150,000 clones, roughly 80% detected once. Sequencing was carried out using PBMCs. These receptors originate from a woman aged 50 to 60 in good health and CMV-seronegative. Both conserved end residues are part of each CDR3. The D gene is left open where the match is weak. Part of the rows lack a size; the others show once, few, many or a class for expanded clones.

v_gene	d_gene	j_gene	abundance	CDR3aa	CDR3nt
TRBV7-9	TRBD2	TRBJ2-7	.	CASSLALAGGPEQYF	TGTGCCAGCAGCTTAGCGTTGGCGGGGGGGCCCGAGCAGTACTTC
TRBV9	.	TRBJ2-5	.	CASSGAISETQYF	TGTGCCAGCAGCGGGGCGATCTCAGAGACCCAGTACTTC
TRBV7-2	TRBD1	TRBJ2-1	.	CASSLEGQGVNEQFF	TGTGCCAGCAGCTTAGAGGGACAGGGGGTCAATGAGCAGTTCTTC
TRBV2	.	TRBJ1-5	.	CASSESGRDQPQHF	TGTGCCAGCAGTGAATCAGGGAGGGATCAGCCCCAGCATTTT
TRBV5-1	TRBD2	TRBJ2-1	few	CASSPTSGGSYNEQFF	TGCGCCAGCAGCCCAACTAGCGGGGGATCCTACAATGAGCAGTTCTTC
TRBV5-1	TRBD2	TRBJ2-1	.	CASSLGLLPNNEQFF	TGCGCCAGCAGCCTGGGACTATTGCCTAACAATGAGCAGTTCTTC
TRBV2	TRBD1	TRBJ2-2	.	CASSSQGALGELFF	TGTGCCAGCAGTTCACAGGGGGCGCTTGGGGAGCTGTTTTTT
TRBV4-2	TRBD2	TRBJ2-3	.	CASSQETSGGTDTQYF	TGTGCCAGCAGCCAAGAGACTAGCGGTGGCACAGATACGCAGTATTTT
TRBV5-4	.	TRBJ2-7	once	CASGPRGAPYEQYF	TGTGCCAGCGGACCCAGGGGGGCCCCCTACGAGCAGTACTTC
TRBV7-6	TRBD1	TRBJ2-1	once	CATSNRGPYNEQFF	TGTGCCACTTCAAACAGGGGGCCCTACAATGAGCAGTTCTTC
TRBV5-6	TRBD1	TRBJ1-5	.	CASSLGTGDQPQHF	TGTGCCAGCAGCTTGGGGACAGGGGACCAGCCCCAGCATTTT
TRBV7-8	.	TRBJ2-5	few	CASSLARAQETQYF	TGTGCCAGCAGCTTAGCGAGGGCCCAAGAGACCCAGTACTTC
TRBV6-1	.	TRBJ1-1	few	CASSEQKNTEAFF	TGTGCCAGCAGTGAACAAAAGAACACTGAAGCTTTCTTT
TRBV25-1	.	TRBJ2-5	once	CASSERGKKGETQYF	TGTGCCAGCAGTGAGCGCGGGAAGAAGGGGGAGACCCAGTACTTC
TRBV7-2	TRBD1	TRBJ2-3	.	CASSLTGQGTDTQYF	TGTGCCAGCAGCTTAACGGGACAGGGCACAGATACGCAGTATTTT
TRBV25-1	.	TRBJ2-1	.	CASSEVQGALGYNEQFF	TGTGCCAGCAGTGAAGTACAGGGAGCCTTAGGCTACAATGAGCAGTTCTTC
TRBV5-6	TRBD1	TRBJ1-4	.	CASSTGTGRNEKLFF	TGTGCCAGCAGCACGGGGACAGGTCGAAATGAAAAACTGTTTTTT
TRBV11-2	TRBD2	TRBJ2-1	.	CASTLRGDYTNEQFF	TGTGCCAGCACCTTACGCGGGGACTACACCAATGAGCAGTTCTTC
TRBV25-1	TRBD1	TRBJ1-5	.	CASSGQGWNQPQHF	TGTGCCAGCAGTGGACAGGGGTGGAACCAGCCCCAGCATTTT
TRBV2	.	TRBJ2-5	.	CASSERAGPEVGGTQYF	TGTGCCAGCAGTGAACGGGCAGGGCCTGAGGTGGGGGGGACCCAGTACTTC
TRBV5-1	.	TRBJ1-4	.	CASSLQAGDNEKLFF	TGCGCCAGCAGCTTGCAGGCAGGGGATAATGAAAAACTGTTTTTT
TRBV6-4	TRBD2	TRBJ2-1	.	CASSISGGEYNEQFF	TGTGCCAGCAGTATTAGCGGGGGAGAATACAATGAGCAGTTCTTC
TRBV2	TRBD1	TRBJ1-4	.	CASRMGTGATNEKLFF	TGTGCCAGCAGAATGGGGACAGGGGCAACTAATGAAAAACTGTTTTTT
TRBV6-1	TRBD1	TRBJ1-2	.	CASSESWDSYGYTF	TGTGCCAGCAGTGAGTCTTGGGACAGCTATGGCTACACCTTC
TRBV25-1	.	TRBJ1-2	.	CASSEAQAKDYGYTF	TGTGCCAGCAGTGAAGCACAGGCAAAAGACTATGGCTACACCTTC
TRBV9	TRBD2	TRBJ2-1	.	CASSAPQRTSGYNYNEQFF	TGTGCCAGCAGCGCACCACAAAGGACTAGCGGGTATAACTACAATGAGCAGTTCTTC
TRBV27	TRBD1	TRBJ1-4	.	CASSSTGVANEKLFF	TGTGCCAGCAGTTCCACAGGGGTAGCTAATGAAAAACTGTTTTTT
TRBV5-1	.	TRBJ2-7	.	CASTKQAGDGYEQYF	TGCGCCAGCACCAAGCAGGCAGGGGATGGCTACGAGCAGTACTTC
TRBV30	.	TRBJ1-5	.	CAWRDSTYQPQHF	TGTGCCTGGAGGGACAGTACCTATCAGCCCCAGCATTTT
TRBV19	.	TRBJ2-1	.	CASTTRVSYNEQFF	TGTGCCAGTACCACTAGAGTTTCCTACAATGAGCAGTTCTTC
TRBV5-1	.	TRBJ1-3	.	CASSLEGTYIGNTIYF	TGCGCCAGCAGCTTGGAGGGGACATATATAGGAAACACCATATATTTT
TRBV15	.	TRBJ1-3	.	CATSRDVGDGNTIYF	TGTGCCACCAGCAGAGATGTAGGGGATGGAAACACCATATATTTT
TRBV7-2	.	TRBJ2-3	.	CASSSRDSDRADTQYF	TGTGCCAGCAGCTCACGGGACTCCGATCGGGCAGATACGCAGTATTTT
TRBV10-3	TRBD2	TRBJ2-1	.	CAISVVRGGVSTLEQFF	TGTGCCATCAGTGTAGTGCGGGGGGGCGTGAGTACTCTTGAGCAGTTCTTC
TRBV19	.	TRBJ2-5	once	CASSDQGWQETQYF	TGTGCCAGTAGTGATCAGGGATGGCAAGAGACCCAGTACTTC
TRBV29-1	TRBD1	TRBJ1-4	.	CSGEQGEKLFF	TGCAGCGGGGAACAGGGGGAGAAACTGTTTTTT
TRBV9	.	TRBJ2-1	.	CASSVVTSPVEQFF	TGTGCCAGCAGCGTAGTAACCTCCCCAGTTGAGCAGTTCTTC
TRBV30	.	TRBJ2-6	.	CAWSRGSGANVLTF	TGTGCCTGGAGCCGGGGGTCTGGGGCCAACGTCCTGACTTTC
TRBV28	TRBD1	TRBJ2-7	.	CASSGISGQGRAEQYF	TGTGCCAGCAGTGGCATTTCTGGACAGGGGAGGGCCGAGCAGTACTTC
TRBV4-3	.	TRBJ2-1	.	CASSQVGGLASYNEQFF	TGCGCCAGCAGCCAAGTTGGGGGGTTAGCATCCTACAATGAGCAGTTCTTC
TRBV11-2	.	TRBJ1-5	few	CASSSQRGQPQHF	TGTGCCAGCAGCTCGCAACGGGGGCAGCCCCAGCATTTT
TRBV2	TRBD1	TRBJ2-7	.	CASSALGQGSSYEQYF	TGTGCCAGCAGCGCCCTGGGACAGGGAAGCTCCTACGAGCAGTACTTC
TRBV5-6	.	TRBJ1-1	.	CASSLTGMNTEAFF	TGTGCCAGCAGCTTGACGGGGATGAACACTGAAGCTTTCTTT
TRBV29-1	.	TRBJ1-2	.	CSVDYDTGGYTF	TGCAGCGTCGACTATGATACAGGGGGCTACACCTTC
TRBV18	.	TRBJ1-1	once	CASSPPIAGRTEAFF	TGTGCCAGCTCACCACCTATCGCAGGGCGTACTGAAGCTTTCTTT
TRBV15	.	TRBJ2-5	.	CATSRDRVETQYF	TGTGCCACCAGCAGAGACAGGGTAGAGACCCAGTACTTC
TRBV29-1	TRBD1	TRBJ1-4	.	CSVGGTGNNEKLFF	TGCAGCGTGGGGGGGACAGGGAATAATGAAAAACTGTTTTTT
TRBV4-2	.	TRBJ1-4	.	CASSHAVGAGNEKLFF	TGTGCCAGCAGCCACGCCGTGGGGGCTGGAAACGAAAAACTGTTTTTT
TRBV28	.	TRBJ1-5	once	CASSNLFRSDQPQHF	TGTGCCAGCAGTAACTTGTTCCGTTCGGATCAGCCCCAGCATTTT
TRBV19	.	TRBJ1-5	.	CASSEQGHQPQHF	TGTGCCAGTAGTGAACAGGGACATCAGCCCCAGCATTTT
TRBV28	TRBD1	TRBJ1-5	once	CASSPGQGAFQPQHF	TGTGCCAGCAGCCCGGGACAGGGGGCTTTTCAGCCCCAGCATTTT
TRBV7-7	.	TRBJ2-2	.	CASSLDTHTGELFF	TGTGCTAGCAGCTTAGATACACACACCGGGGAGCTGTTTTTT
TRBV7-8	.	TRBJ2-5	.	CASSPRDLEFETQYF	TGTGCCAGCAGCCCCCGGGACTTAGAGTTTGAGACCCAGTACTTC
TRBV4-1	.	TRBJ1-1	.	CASSQEAVGGTEAFF	TGCGCCAGCAGCCAAGAAGCGGTGGGGGGGACTGAAGCTTTCTTT
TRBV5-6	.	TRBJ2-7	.	CASSQSAYEQYF	TGTGCCAGCAGTCAATCAGCCTACGAGCAGTACTTC
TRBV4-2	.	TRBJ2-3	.	CASSQDRAIRQYF	TGTGCCAGCAGCCAAGACAGGGCCATCAGGCAGTATTTT
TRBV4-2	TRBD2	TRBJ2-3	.	CASSQDTGGGGRTDTQYF	TGTGCCAGCAGCCAAGATACGGGAGGCGGGGGGCGCACAGATACGCAGTATTTT
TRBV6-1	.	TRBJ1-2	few	CASSEGGRAYTF	TGTGCCAGCAGTGAAGGGGGGCGGGCTTACACCTTC
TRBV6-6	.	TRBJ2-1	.	CASSYSAYNEQFF	TGTGCCAGCAGTTACTCGGCTTACAATGAGCAGTTCTTC